A selection of T cell receptor beta chains follows, all from one sample in a study of shared clonotypes between healthy human individuals. Sequencing used immunoSEQ multiplex PCR; TCRdb keeps in-frame clones, though not all of them. The sample has about 2.1 million clones, 93% seen once; the top ten hold around 1.8%. Sequenced input: naive CD8+ T cells from PBMCs. These receptors originate from a man aged 18 to 29 in good health. Some clones in this sample may be carry-over from other donors' samples. The CDR3 runs from the conserved cysteine through the conserved F or W. The order of the fields is V gene, J gene, CDR3 protein.

v_call: TRBV19; j_call: TRBJ2-7; cdr3_aa: CASSAGLAGGYEQYF
v_call: TRBV9; j_call: TRBJ1-2; cdr3_aa: CASSVGIRTDINYGYTF
v_call: TRBV6-6; j_call: TRBJ2-1; cdr3_aa: CASIERESQFNEQFF
v_call: TRBV5-1; j_call: TRBJ1-4; cdr3_aa: CASSLAGTGVTTNEKLFF
v_call: TRBV10-3; j_call: TRBJ2-2; cdr3_aa: CAIFRASGVANTGELFF
v_call: TRBV27; j_call: TRBJ1-3; cdr3_aa: CASSYDSSSGNTIYF
v_call: TRBV29-1; j_call: TRBJ2-1; cdr3_aa: CSVDGGKADEQFF
v_call: TRBV27; j_call: TRBJ1-2; cdr3_aa: CASSSQGTFYGYTF
v_call: TRBV7-9; j_call: TRBJ1-4; cdr3_aa: CASSRNRKLFF
v_call: TRBV27; j_call: TRBJ2-5; cdr3_aa: CASSSKGSAQYF
v_call: TRBV28; j_call: TRBJ2-7; cdr3_aa: CASSLLTSGLYEQYF
v_call: TRBV27; j_call: TRBJ2-7; cdr3_aa: CASGGASYEQYF
v_call: TRBV15; j_call: TRBJ1-1; cdr3_aa: CATSPITNTEAFF
v_call: TRBV28; j_call: TRBJ2-1; cdr3_aa: CASSLSSSYNEQFF
v_call: TRBV27; j_call: TRBJ2-4; cdr3_aa: CASSAQGVQNIQYF
v_call: TRBV9; j_call: TRBJ2-3; cdr3_aa: CASSVAQGLEGLTDTQYF
v_call: TRBV27; j_call: TRBJ2-7; cdr3_aa: CASSLSGRPSYEQYF
v_call: TRBV27; j_call: TRBJ1-5; cdr3_aa: CASSLMAGNQPQHF
v_call: TRBV2; j_call: TRBJ2-3; cdr3_aa: CASSDRLAGESGLPDTQYF
v_call: TRBV5-4; j_call: TRBJ2-3; cdr3_aa: CASGGGTSSTDTQYF
v_call: TRBV7-9; j_call: TRBJ1-2; cdr3_aa: CASSPWDRFNYGYTF
v_call: TRBV27; j_call: TRBJ1-5; cdr3_aa: CASSLAGSNQPQHF
v_call: TRBV6-1; j_call: TRBJ2-5; cdr3_aa: CASSEVFYRSPFQETQYF
v_call: TRBV7-9; j_call: TRBJ1-2; cdr3_aa: CASSFVIGLTNYGYTF
v_call: TRBV27; j_call: TRBJ1-5; cdr3_aa: CASSLRAGVNQPQHF
v_call: TRBV27; j_call: TRBJ2-7; cdr3_aa: CASGARDSTYEQYF
v_call: TRBV7-8; j_call: TRBJ2-1; cdr3_aa: CASSSSRNNEQFF
v_call: TRBV28; j_call: TRBJ1-1; cdr3_aa: CASRLTRVNEAFF
v_call: TRBV10-3; j_call: TRBJ2-1; cdr3_aa: CAISESVGQALYEQFF
v_call: TRBV2; j_call: TRBJ2-3; cdr3_aa: CASSPPEGPDTQYF
v_call: TRBV27; j_call: TRBJ1-5; cdr3_aa: CASRDSRGQPQHF
v_call: TRBV19; j_call: TRBJ1-1; cdr3_aa: CASSPPDRGTEAFF
v_call: TRBV28; j_call: TRBJ1-2; cdr3_aa: CASSVTTNYGYTF
v_call: TRBV7-9; j_call: TRBJ2-7; cdr3_aa: CASSPGPRYEQYF
v_call: TRBV13; j_call: TRBJ2-2; cdr3_aa: CASSLGPRELFF
v_call: TRBV2; j_call: TRBJ2-7; cdr3_aa: CASSLLGQGLYEQYF
v_call: TRBV20-1; j_call: TRBJ1-1; cdr3_aa: CSAPGSEAFF
v_call: TRBV5-4; j_call: TRBJ1-1; cdr3_aa: CASSNPGHSVTEAFF
v_call: TRBV7-6; j_call: TRBJ2-5; cdr3_aa: CASSMVYQGGETQYF
v_call: TRBV9; j_call: TRBJ1-1; cdr3_aa: CASSDNRFLSSGTEAFF
v_call: TRBV14; j_call: TRBJ2-1; cdr3_aa: CASSQERRRWAYNEQFF
v_call: TRBV19; j_call: TRBJ1-5; cdr3_aa: CASSTRTGAHRDSNQPQHF
v_call: TRBV28; j_call: TRBJ1-1; cdr3_aa: CASSLWSGTEAFF